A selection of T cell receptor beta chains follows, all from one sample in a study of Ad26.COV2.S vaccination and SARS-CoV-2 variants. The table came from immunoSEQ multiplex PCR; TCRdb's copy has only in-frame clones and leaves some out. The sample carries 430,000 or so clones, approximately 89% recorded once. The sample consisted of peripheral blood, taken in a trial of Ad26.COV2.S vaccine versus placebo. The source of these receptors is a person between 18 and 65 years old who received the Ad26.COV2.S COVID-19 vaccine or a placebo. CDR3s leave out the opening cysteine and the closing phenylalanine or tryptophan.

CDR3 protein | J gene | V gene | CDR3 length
ASSLGDDRNTQY | TRBJ2-3 | TRBV7-2 | 12
ATSREFGLLTDTQY | TRBJ2-3 | TRBV15 | 14
ASSADTLSSGNTIY | TRBJ1-3 | TRBV11-3 | 14
SASRPSDTQY | TRBJ2-3 | TRBV20-1 | 10
ASSPTVGTGGYGYT | TRBJ1-2 | TRBV4-1 | 14
ASSLPSLDTQY | TRBJ2-3 | TRBV13 | 11
ASSHNRQTNTEAF | TRBJ1-1 | TRBV4-2 | 13
ASSERGPQPQH | TRBJ1-5 | TRBV2 | 11
ASSPLALPGTAYGYT | TRBJ1-2 | TRBV27 | 15
AWSKSGSSYNEQF | TRBJ2-1 | TRBV30 | 13
ASSFVQGNNSPLH | TRBJ1-6 | TRBV27 | 13
ASSAWDLTGGGYEQY | TRBJ2-7 | TRBV25-1 | 15
ASSFGRGQY | TRBJ2-7 | TRBV12-3/TRBV12-4 | 9
ASQSGQHTQY | TRBJ2-3 | TRBV12-3/TRBV12-4 | 10
ASSIWQGNGYT | TRBJ1-2 | TRBV19 | 11
ASSHSPSYEQY | TRBJ2-7 | TRBV4-3 | 11
ASSVAGAGEKLF | TRBJ1-4 | TRBV9 | 12
ASSFMSEGTQY | TRBJ2-5 | TRBV7-2 | 11
ASSPQAALGRDTQY | TRBJ2-3 | TRBV18 | 14
AGRSSVREDGQY | TRBJ2-7 | TRBV30 | 12
ASSLLRTGEITGELF | TRBJ2-2 | TRBV5-4 | 15
ASSLVGGSSGNTIY | TRBJ1-3 | TRBV7-8 | 14
ASSLALAYYTGELF | TRBJ2-2 | TRBV7-2 | 14
ASSKDSTDTQY | TRBJ2-3 | TRBV5-4 | 11
ASRKAGGAGELF | TRBJ2-2 | TRBV9 | 12
ASSPTGGVRETQY | TRBJ2-5 | TRBV18 | 13
ASSRLTDTQY | TRBJ2-3 | TRBV3-1/TRBV3-2 | 10
ASSLPGQPYVQY | TRBJ2-4 | TRBV28 | 12
ASSRRGNYNEQF | TRBJ2-1 | TRBV5-6 | 12
ASREGGQETQY | TRBJ2-5 | TRBV27 | 11
ASSLSRLHTEAF | TRBJ1-1 | TRBV7-3 | 12
AWSVGGDQY | TRBJ2-7 | TRBV30 | 9
ASYNDLTVNTGELF | TRBJ2-2 | TRBV7-8 | 14
ASSPLLAPGELF | TRBJ2-2 | TRBV5-1 | 12
ASSLLYEQF | TRBJ2-1 | TRBV12-3/TRBV12-4 | 9
ASSPRQGLENYGYT | TRBJ1-2 | TRBV18 | 14
ASSFGQGIAGELF | TRBJ2-2 | TRBV5-1 | 13
ASSHNRATNEKLF | TRBJ1-4 | TRBV4-3 | 13
ASSPPGIKETQY | TRBJ2-5 | TRBV3-1/TRBV3-2 | 12
ASSHWEHTEAF | TRBJ1-1 | TRBV7-6 | 11
ASSLRVVTGELF | TRBJ2-2 | TRBV7-9 | 12
AWSGSYEQY | TRBJ2-7 | TRBV30 | 9
ASSLAGSVYNEQF | TRBJ2-1 | TRBV5-1 | 13
ATSLGQISYNEQF | TRBJ2-1 | TRBV24-1 | 13
ASSPSVGGGRQPQH | TRBJ1-5 | TRBV4-2 | 14
ASSTGVGRGSYEQY | TRBJ2-7 | TRBV28 | 14